Below, 5 T cell receptor beta chains from the same sample are listed, as sequenced in a study of CD8 T cells in Susac syndrome. With random hexamers, reverse transcription was performed on about 0.5 to 1 ug of RNA. Each CDR3 protein is one row after TCRdb ran MiXCR on the immunoSEQ multiplex PCR reads. The sample yields 100,000 to 150,000 distinct CDR3 sequences, around 95% seen once. The sample consisted of CD8+ T cells from PBMCs. The receptor set was obtained from a human donor with Susac syndrome.

The V and J genes are TRBV13 and TRBJ1-6; a possible D gene is TRBD1 (5 bases). Per germline, CDR1 PRHDT and CDR2 FYEKMQ (reference sequence). The CDR3 loop spans 17 amino acids. V was trimmed by 5 bases and J by 4 bases, leaving 18 bases between them. CDR3 DNA: TGTGCCAGCAGCATGGGGGGTATCCCGGCTTATAATTCACCCCTCCACTTT. Translated, it gives CASSMGGIPAYNSPLHF.

The chain employs TRBV4-1 and TRBJ2-7; TRBD2 aligns across 7 bases. Losses at the gene ends were 4 bases for V and 4 bases for J; bases not matched to a gene: 10. CDR3 length: 15 amino acids. Germline V gene sequence: CDR1 MGHRA, CDR2 YSYEKL. The CDR3 is CASSPPWEGIYEQYF. CDR3 nucleotide sequence: TGCGCCAGCAGCCCCCCGTGGGAGGGGATTTACGAGCAGTACTTC.

CDR3 amino acids: CASSVQGARQPQHF. The CDR3 nucleotides are TGTGCCAGCAGCGTCCAGGGGGCGCGTCAGCCCCAGCATTTT. The rearrangement links TRBV5-6 to TRBJ1-5; 8 nucleotides match TRBD1. Germline lookup yields CDR1 SGHDT and CDR2 YYEEEE. The V segment lost 4 bases and the J segment 6 bases; nucleotides outside the gene matches: 6. CDR3 length: 14 amino acids. The variable domain in full, completed from reference TRBV5-6 and TRBJ1-5, reads DAGVTQSPTHLIKTRGQQVTLRCSPKSGHDTVSWYQQALGQGPQFIFQYYEEEERQRGNFPDRFSGHQFPNYSSELNVNALLLGDSALYLCASSVQGARQPQHFGDGTRLSIL.

The chain is built from TRBV30 and TRBJ2-5, with TRBD2 matching over 8 bases. V dropped 0 bases and J dropped 1; count of bases not matched to a gene: 1. CDR1 is GTSNPN, CDR2 SVGIG, per germline (reference sequence). The CDR3 spans 14 residues. In DNA form, the CDR3 reads TGTGCCTGGAGTGTGCTAGCGGGCCAAGAGACCCAGTACTTC. It yields the protein CAWSVLAGQETQYF.

The chain has TRBV29-1 and TRBJ2-7, with D perhaps being TRBD1 or TRBD2 (5 bases each). Looked up from germline, CDR1 is SQVTM and CDR2 is ANQGSEA. V lost 5 bases to trimming and J lost 3 bases, with 11 bases between them. This CDR3 has 12 amino acids. The CDR3 sequence: CSVLGGFYEQYF. For the CDR3, the DNA is TGCAGCGTTCTTGGGGGTTTCTACGAGCAGTACTTC.